Listed below are T cell receptor beta chains from one sample, sequenced in a study of shared clonotypes between healthy human individuals. Assay used: immunoSEQ multiplex PCR; TCRdb lists only in-frame clones, some missing. The top ten hold roughly 1% of the sample, which has 2 million or so clones, less than 95% seen once. Input material: naive CD8+ T cells sorted from blood. These receptors were taken from a man aged 18 to 30 in good health. Both conserved end residues are part of each CDR3. Each record gives: J gene, D gene, V gene, clone size, CDR3 protein, CDR3 DNA. The D gene is left open where the match is weak. Only part of the rows carry a size: once, few, many, or a class if the clone is expanded.

J: TRBJ1-3
D: NA
V: TRBV6-1
size: NA
CDR3: CASSEGHRSDTIYF
DNA: TGTGCCAGCAGCGAAGGTCACAGGTCGGACACCATATATTTT

J: TRBJ2-7
D: NA
V: TRBV7-9
size: NA
CDR3: CASSLVAAGSFYEQYF
DNA: TGTGCCAGCAGCTTAGTGGCGGCAGGGTCCTTCTACGAGCAGTACTTC

J: TRBJ2-1
D: NA
V: TRBV15
size: once
CDR3: CATSYHSGSYNEQFF
DNA: TGTGCCACCAGCTACCATAGCGGCTCCTACAATGAGCAGTTCTTC

J: TRBJ2-7
D: TRBD2
V: TRBV7-2
size: NA
CDR3: CASSPGLAGGLMAYEQYF
DNA: TGTGCCAGCAGCCCTGGACTAGCGGGAGGTCTAATGGCCTACGAGCAGTACTTC

J: TRBJ2-1
D: TRBD2
V: TRBV9
size: NA
CDR3: CASSGKLAHNEQFF
DNA: TGTGCCAGCAGCGGAAAACTAGCGCACAATGAGCAGTTCTTC

J: TRBJ1-4
D: TRBD1
V: TRBV28
size: NA
CDR3: CASRSTGGSEKLFF
DNA: TGTGCCAGCCGATCGACAGGGGGCTCTGAAAAACTGTTTTTT

J: TRBJ2-7
D: TRBD2
V: TRBV4-3
size: NA
CDR3: CASSQATSGVSYEQYF
DNA: TGCGCCAGCAGCCAGGCGACTAGCGGGGTTTCCTACGAGCAGTACTTC

J: TRBJ1-1
D: NA
V: TRBV13
size: NA
CDR3: CASSLGVGTEAFF
DNA: TGTGCCAGCAGCTTAGGGGTAGGGACAGAAGCTTTCTTT

J: TRBJ1-2
D: NA
V: TRBV7-8
size: NA
CDR3: CASSPIVTDSYGYTF
DNA: TGTGCCAGCAGCCCAATAGTCACGGATTCCTATGGCTACACCTTC

J: TRBJ2-7
D: NA
V: TRBV27
size: NA
CDR3: CASSPNPRSRLYEQYF
DNA: TGTGCCAGCAGTCCCAACCCCAGGTCCCGCCTCTACGAGCAGTACTTC

J: TRBJ2-5
D: NA
V: TRBV25-1
size: NA
CDR3: CATRRETQYF
DNA: TGTGCCACCAGACGGGAGACCCAGTACTTC

J: TRBJ1-2
D: NA
V: TRBV5-1
size: NA
CDR3: CASSLEGVWYGYTF
DNA: TGCGCCAGCAGCTTGGAGGGGGTTTGGTATGGCTACACCTTC

J: TRBJ2-3
D: NA
V: TRBV5-4
size: NA
CDR3: CASGPGTDTQYF
DNA: TGTGCCAGCGGGCCGGGGACGGATACGCAGTATTTT

J: TRBJ2-7
D: TRBD2
V: TRBV7-8
size: NA
CDR3: CASSMGLAGGSLSYEQYF
DNA: TGTGCCAGCAGCATGGGACTAGCGGGAGGGAGTCTCTCCTACGAGCAGTACTTC

J: TRBJ2-2
D: TRBD1
V: TRBV29-1
size: NA
CDR3: CSVFDREGTGELFF
DNA: TGCAGCGTCTTCGACAGGGAAGGAACCGGGGAGCTGTTTTTT

J: TRBJ2-2
D: NA
V: TRBV5-1
size: NA
CDR3: CASSPPGTGELFF
DNA: TGCGCCAGCAGCCCCCCGGGGACCGGGGAGCTGTTTTTT

J: TRBJ2-5
D: TRBD2
V: TRBV18
size: NA
CDR3: CASSLTTGGQETQYF
DNA: TGTGCCAGCTCACTTACGACGGGAGGCCAAGAGACCCAGTACTTC

J: TRBJ1-1
D: NA
V: TRBV9
size: NA
CDR3: CASSDSSSGNTEAFF
DNA: TGTGCCAGCAGCGATAGCAGTTCCGGGAACACTGAAGCTTTCTTT

J: TRBJ1-1
D: NA
V: TRBV10-2
size: NA
CDR3: CASKEGIGTEAFF
DNA: TGCGCCAGCAAGGAGGGTATCGGTACTGAAGCTTTCTTT

J: TRBJ1-1
D: NA
V: TRBV25-1
size: NA
CDR3: CASSEGYTEAFF
DNA: TGTGCCAGCAGTGAGGGATACACTGAAGCTTTCTTT

J: TRBJ2-3
D: TRBD2
V: TRBV9
size: NA
CDR3: CASSVGSGSTDTQYF
DNA: TGTGCCAGCAGCGTGGGTAGCGGGAGTACAGATACGCAGTATTTT

J: TRBJ2-1
D: NA
V: TRBV4-3
size: NA
CDR3: CASSQDQRSYNEQFF
DNA: TGCGCCAGCAGCCAAGACCAGCGCTCCTACAATGAGCAGTTCTTC

J: TRBJ2-2
D: NA
V: TRBV2
size: NA
CDR3: CASTTFPDARIRELFF
DNA: TGTGCCAGCACTACTTTTCCGGACGCCCGAATCCGGGAGCTGTTTTTT